The present entry profiles one T cell receptor beta chain with its context. Authors' methods: By means of reference gene primer amplification, nucleated cell counts were estimated. The repertoire was sequenced with immunoSEQ multiplex PCR; TCRdb's copy has only in-frame clones and lacks some. D and trimming were read from the DNA, whereas the V and J calls and clone size are those reported in that table. Here the sample spans around 480,000 clones, 75% to 90% being singletons. The sample belongs to a study of blood T cell repertoires in COVID-19. Study in general: The study drew acute and convalescent COVID-19 samples from the United States, Italy and Spain. In each case, the material was cDNA or gDNA derived from T cells, B-cell-depleted T cells, or PBMCs.

The CDR3 totals 16 residues. The V end lost 3 bases, the J end lost 0 bases, and 9 bases lay between the germline ends. Germline CDR1 is KGHSH and CDR2 is LQKENI. Participant reports of clinical history set cohort assignment. The receptor was derived from a woman aged 18-29 years who had recovered from COVID-19. Sequencing was done on a sample of PBMCs or T cells enriched from blood (not recorded which). The chain employs TRBV18 and TRBJ2-6, with D unresolved. CDR3 sequence (DNA): TGTGCCAGCTCACCCGTCCCCTCCTCTGGGGCCAACGTCCTGACTTTC. Encoded protein: CASSPVPSSGANVLTF.